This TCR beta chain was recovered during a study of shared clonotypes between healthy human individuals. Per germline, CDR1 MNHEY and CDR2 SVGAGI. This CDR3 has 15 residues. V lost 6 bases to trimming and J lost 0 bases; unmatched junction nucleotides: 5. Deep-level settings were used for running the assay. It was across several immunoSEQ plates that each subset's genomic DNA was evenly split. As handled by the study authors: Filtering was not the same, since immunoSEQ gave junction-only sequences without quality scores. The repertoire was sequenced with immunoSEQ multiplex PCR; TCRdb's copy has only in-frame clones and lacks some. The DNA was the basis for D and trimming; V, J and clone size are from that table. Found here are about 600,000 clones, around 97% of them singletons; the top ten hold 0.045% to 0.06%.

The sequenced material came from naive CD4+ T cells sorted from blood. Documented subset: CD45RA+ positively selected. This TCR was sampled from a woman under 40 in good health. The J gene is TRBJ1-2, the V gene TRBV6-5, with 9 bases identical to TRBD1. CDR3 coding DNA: TGTGCCAGCAGCTATGGACAGGGGACTAACTATGGCTACACCTTC. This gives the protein CASSYGQGTNYGYTF.